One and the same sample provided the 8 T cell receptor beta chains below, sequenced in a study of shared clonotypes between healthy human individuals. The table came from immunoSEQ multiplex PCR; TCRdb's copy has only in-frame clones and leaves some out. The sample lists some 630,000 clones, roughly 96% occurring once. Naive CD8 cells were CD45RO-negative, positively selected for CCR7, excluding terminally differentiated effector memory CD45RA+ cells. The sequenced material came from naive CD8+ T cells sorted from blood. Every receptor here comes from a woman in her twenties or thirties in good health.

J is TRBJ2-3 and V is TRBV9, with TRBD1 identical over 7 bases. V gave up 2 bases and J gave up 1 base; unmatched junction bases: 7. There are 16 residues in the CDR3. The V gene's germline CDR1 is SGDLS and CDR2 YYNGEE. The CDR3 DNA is TGTGCCAGCAGCGTTCGACAGGGTTGGCGCACAGATACGCAGTATTTT. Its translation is CASSVRQGWRTDTQYF.

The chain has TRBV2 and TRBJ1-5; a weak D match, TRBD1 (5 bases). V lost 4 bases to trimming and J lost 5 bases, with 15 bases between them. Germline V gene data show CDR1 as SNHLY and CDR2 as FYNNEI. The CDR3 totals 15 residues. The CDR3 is CASSGQSKGYQPQHF. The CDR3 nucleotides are TGTGCCAGCAGTGGACAGTCCAAGGGATATCAGCCCCAGCATTTT.

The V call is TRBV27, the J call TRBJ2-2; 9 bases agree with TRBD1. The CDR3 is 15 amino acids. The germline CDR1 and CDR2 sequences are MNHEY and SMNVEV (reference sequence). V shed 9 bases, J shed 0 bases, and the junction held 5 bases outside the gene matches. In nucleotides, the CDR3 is TGTGCCAGTAAACAGGGGGCTTCGAACACCGGGGAGCTGTTTTTT. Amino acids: CASKQGASNTGELFF.

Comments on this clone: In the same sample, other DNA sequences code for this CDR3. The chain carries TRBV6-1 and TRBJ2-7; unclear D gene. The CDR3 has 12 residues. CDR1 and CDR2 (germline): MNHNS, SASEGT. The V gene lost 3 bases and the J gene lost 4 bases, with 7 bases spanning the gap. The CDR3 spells CASSDLGYEQYF. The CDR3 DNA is TGTGCCAGCAGTGATTTGGGGTACGAGCAGTACTTC.

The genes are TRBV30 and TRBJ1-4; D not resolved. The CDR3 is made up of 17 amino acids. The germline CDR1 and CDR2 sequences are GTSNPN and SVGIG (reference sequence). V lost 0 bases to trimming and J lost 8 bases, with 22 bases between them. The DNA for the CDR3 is TGTGCCTGGAGTGTAATGCCCCCGCAGATCGTTGCCGAAAAACTGTTTTTT. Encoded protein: CAWSVMPPQIVAEKLFF. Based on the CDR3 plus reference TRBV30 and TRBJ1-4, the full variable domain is SQTIHQWPATLVQPVGSPLSLECTVEGTSNPNLYWYRQAAGRGLQLLFYSVGIGQISSEVPQNLSASRPQDRQFILSSKKLLLSDSGFYLCAWSVMPPQIVAEKLFFGSGTQLSVL.

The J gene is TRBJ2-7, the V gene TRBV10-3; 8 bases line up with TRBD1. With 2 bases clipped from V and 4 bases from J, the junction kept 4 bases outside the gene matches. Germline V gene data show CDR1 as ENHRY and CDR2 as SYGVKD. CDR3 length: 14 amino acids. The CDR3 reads CAISERTGSYEQYF. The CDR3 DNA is TGTGCCATCAGTGAGAGGACAGGGAGTTACGAGCAGTACTTC.

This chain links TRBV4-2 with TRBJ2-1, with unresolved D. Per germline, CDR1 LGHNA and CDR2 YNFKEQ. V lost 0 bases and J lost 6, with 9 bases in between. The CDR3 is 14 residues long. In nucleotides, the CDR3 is TGTGCCAGCAGCCAAGATAAAGGCGGCAATGAGCAGTTCTTC. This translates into CASSQDKGGNEQFF.

The CDR3 here is CASSLEQSTDTQYF. The CDR3 DNA follows: TGCGCCAGCAGCTTGGAGCAGAGCACAGATACGCAGTATTTT. V gene TRBV5-1 combines with J gene TRBJ2-3; no firm D call. The length of the CDR3 is 14 residues. Trimming shortened V by 0 bases and J by 0 bases, and 5 bases separated the two germline ends. Germline V gene sequence: CDR1 SGHRS, CDR2 YFSETQ.